The clone carrying this T cell receptor beta chain was seen just once. The V and J ends lost 2 bases and 4 bases, in that order; junction bases with no gene match: 12. CDR1 and CDR2 (germline): GTSNPN, SVGIG (reference sequence). This CDR3 comprises 16 residues. The sample comes from a study of shared clonotypes between healthy human individuals. TCRdb's copy holds only in-frame clones and misses some; the assay was immunoSEQ multiplex PCR. Of over 2 million clones detected, around 92% appear once; the ten largest clones hold 0.37%. Sequenced input: naive CD4+ T cells from PBMCs. Subset denoted: CD45RA+ positively selected. This receptor was identified in a young man in good health. Some clones in this sample may be carry-over from other donors' samples. The V gene is TRBV30, the J gene TRBJ2-7; 9 nucleotides agree with TRBD1. CDR3 loop: CAWSRYRGRLPYEQYF. The DNA for the CDR3 is TGTGCCTGGAGTCGCTACAGGGGGCGCCTCCCTTACGAGCAGTACTTC. Supplemented by reference TRBV30 and TRBJ2-7, the full variable domain reads SQTIHQWPATLVQPVGSPLSLECTVEGTSNPNLYWYRQAAGRGLQLLFYSVGIGQISSEVPQNLSASRPQDRQFILSSKKLLLSDSGFYLCAWSRYRGRLPYEQYFGPGTRLTVT.